There are many counts of the clone carrying this T cell receptor (beta chain). Its antigen is unidentified. MiXCR, applied by TCRdb to the reads, yields one record per CDR3 protein. The sample holds around 310,000 distinct CDR3 sequences, around a sixth seen once. Germline CDR1 reads DFQATT; CDR2 reads SNEGSKA (reference sequence). This CDR3 comprises 13 residues. V dropped 6 bases and J dropped 0 bases, with 12 bases sitting between them. This sample is drawn from a study of T cell repertoires in cytomegalovirus infection. General observations from the study: Dominating the ex vivo response were HLA-C-restricted CMV-specific TCR beta clonotypes.

The source is a human donor in good health (CMV status not recorded). Some clones in this sample may be carry-over from other donors' samples. The sequencing input was PBMCs. The J gene is TRBJ2-7, the V gene TRBV20-1; D is uncertain. CDR3 sequence (DNA): TGCAGTGCCCCGACTGGAAGCTCCTACGAGCAGTACTTC. It specifies CSAPTGSSYEQYF.